The entry below gives a single T cell receptor (beta chain) sequence along with its context. Its matching antigen is unknown. Trimming stripped 3 bases from V and 6 bases from J, with 14 bases between. CDR3 length: 13 residues. Germline CDR1 is DFQATT and CDR2 is SNEGSKA (reference sequence). Each of the donors had 8 to 10 milliliters of peripheral blood drawn into EDTA-treated Vacutainer tubes. A J-beta primer mix and a sample-barcoded 5' primer were used in a second PCR of about 7 to 12 cycles. TCRdb processed the 5' RACE reads anew with MiXCR; each CDR3 protein has one entry. This sample has approximately 900,000 distinct CDR3 sequences, with about 48% found just once. These data are taken from a study of blood T cells in healthy people across ages. Study-level findings and limits: Any conclusive comparison of naive versus antigen-experienced cells was prevented by using unsorted PBMCs.

The receptor was derived from a man younger than 45 in good health. The gene calls are TRBV20-1 and TRBJ1-2; D gene uncertain. The sample taken for sequencing was blood. CDR3 DNA sequence: TGCAGTGCTAGTCAGCCGGGAAAGGATGGCTACACCTTC. It specifies CSASQPGKDGYTF.